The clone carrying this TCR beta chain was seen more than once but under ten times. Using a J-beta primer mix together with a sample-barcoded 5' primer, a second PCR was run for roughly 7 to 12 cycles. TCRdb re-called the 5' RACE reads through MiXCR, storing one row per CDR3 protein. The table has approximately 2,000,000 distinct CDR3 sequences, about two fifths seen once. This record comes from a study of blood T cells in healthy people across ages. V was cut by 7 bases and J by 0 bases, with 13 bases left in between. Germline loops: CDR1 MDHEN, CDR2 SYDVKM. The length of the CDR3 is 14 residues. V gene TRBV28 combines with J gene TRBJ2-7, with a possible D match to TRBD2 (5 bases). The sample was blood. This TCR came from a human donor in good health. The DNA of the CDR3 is TGTGCCAGCACCGGAGGATTCGGCTCCTACGAGCAGTACTTC. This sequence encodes CASTGGFGSYEQYF.